This T cell receptor beta chain was sequenced in a study of early T cells in non-severe SARS-CoV-2 infection. The wider study: Unsorted whole-blood RNA was sequenced in bulk, leaving chains unpaired.

Separate cDNA molecules each had unique molecular identifiers attached to them. TCRdb called the 5' RACE reads again in MiXCR, with one record for every CDR3 protein. The sample yields about 18,000 distinct CDR3 sequences, 5.9% seen once. Deletions cut 0 bases from V and 6 bases from J, with 8 bases between. The CDR3 contains 12 residues. CDR1 is DFQATT, CDR2 SNEGSKA, per germline (reference sequence). Whole-study findings and limits: VDJdb-based annotation leaned toward anti-spike CD8 responses and missed private and CD4 specificities.

This clonotype was found many times. Its antigen is not known. This TCR was sampled from an adult who was a healthcare worker with PCR-confirmed SARS-CoV-2 infection or an uninfected control (not recorded which). The chain links TRBV20-1 to TRBJ1-1; no firm D call. Sequencing input: whole blood. CDR3 region: CSARDRVSEAFF. Here the CDR3 DNA reads TGCAGTGCTAGAGATAGGGTTTCTGAAGCTTTCTTT.